This section outlines one T cell receptor beta chain sequence together with its context. Which antigen it targets is not known. Qualities for individual bases were not recorded, and no much larger clone is one base off. Taken from the germline V gene, the CDR1 and CDR2 loops are MDHEN and SYDVKM. V loses 3 bases, J loses 5 bases, and the germline ends lie 11 bases apart. Inclusive of the bounding cysteine and phenylalanine, the CDR3 is 14 residues long. The retained sequence is limited to the CDR3, 42 bases, with the frame set at the first base. Healthy HIV-negative adults with no recently reported acute infections or vaccinations were included as donors. Every donor was a Caucasian adult residing in Nashville, Tennessee, USA. CD8 memory samples consisted of magnetically selected CD45RO+ cells combined with CCR7-negative CD45RA+ effector memory (TemRA) cells. Blood was collected by leukapheresis, and PBMCs were isolated by Ficoll-Histopaque density gradient centrifugation and then cryopreserved in liquid nitrogen vapor phase. Analytical flow cytometry was used to check the purity and quantity of each magnetically sorted T cell population. From each sorted fraction, genomic DNA was isolated and quantified by UV absorbance on a Nanodrop 2000c.

Using the deep immunoSEQ assay, TCR CDR3 regions were amplified from genomic DNA by multiplex PCR. Extracted genomic DNA from each cell subset was spread evenly across all wells of several immunoSEQ 96-well plates, with each plate serving as a replicate. Each replicate PCR for sorted subsets received roughly 200 ng genomic DNA, equal to about 30,000 T cell genomes. The purified libraries were quantified using a Qubit 3.0 fluorometer, sized with a Bioanalyzer 2100, and then quantified again using the KAPA Library Quantification kit. A separate single-read 150-cycle Illumina NextSeq 550 flow cell was used to sequence each immunoSEQ 96-well plate. The study's own analysis went as follows. The immunoSEQ output contained only junctional sequences without quality scores, so filtering could not match that applied to full-length reads. Sequences were annotated with PyIR, a Python wrapper for IgBLAST v1.9, using IMGT germline references to assign V/J genes and CDR3. Reads with weak V/J assignments (E-value above 1e-6), missing CDR3, stop codons, out-of-frame junctions, or ambiguous translated residues were removed. V3J clonotypes were defined as sequences sharing the same inferred V gene, J gene, and CDR3 amino acid sequence. Percentage overlap between repertoires was calculated by dividing the number of shared unique clonotypes by the size of the smaller repertoire. RTK rarefaction, the Chao1 estimator, and Recon v2.1 estimates of unobserved clonotypes were used to assess repertoire richness. For all TCRbeta clonotypes obtained by the gDNA method from several donors, generation probabilities were computed with OLGA. The clones in this table, taken by TCRdb from immuneACCESS, are in-frame only. Not every clone is retained; where verified, under half of the shortfall comes from an unresolved V gene, and the cause of the rest is unknown. That table is the source of V, J and clone size, and D and trimming were worked out from the DNA. For this sample the table gives about 120,000 clones, of which 55% to 70% were detected only once. Roughly 24% of the sample is taken by the ten largest.

The entry originates in a study of shared clonotypes between healthy human individuals (dated by TCRdb to the early 2020s). Background on the whole study: A couple of women and a few men aged 18 to 49 years were included in the cohort. Per donor, three plates each were used for CD4 naive and CD4 memory, two for CD8 naive, and one for CD8 memory. To estimate repertoire size and how much clonotype sharing occurs between individuals, the study deeply sequenced the blood TCR repertoires of about five healthy adults. To increase sequencing depth and limit assay-specific biases, TCR repertoire library preparation and sequencing were carried out by different laboratories using diverse techniques. Each donor's leukapheresis produced roughly between about 0.9 and 9.5 billion PBMCs.

Overall study results and their limits: Pairwise subsampling led to the expectation that sequencing depth would affect the degree of clonotype sharing among donors. Sampling was limited to blood, and TCR repertoires in tissue likely differ from TCR repertoires in blood. Estimated clonotype richness was generally larger for naive than for memory subsets. Rarefaction of sorted-subset datasets indicated incomplete sequencing despite the large sequencing depth. Because the study included only a small number of donors, the genetic and exposure-history diversity represented was limited. Compared with non-shared clonotypes, the clonotypes found in all four sorted-subset donors had higher generation probabilities. When several donors were compared, the shared fraction of clonotypes was around 5.1% for naive CD4, about 4% for naive CD8, roughly 2.5% for memory CD4, and approximately 0.4% for memory CD8.

The chain joins TRBV28 to TRBJ1-5; 6 matching bases give a weak D call of TRBD1. The specimen was memory CD8+ T cells sorted from blood. This specimen's cell subset or site label, per the study, means: CD45RO+ cells pooled with CCR7-negative TemRA cells. This sequence originates from a woman aged 25 to 45 in good health. The DNA sequence is TGTGCCAGCAGTTTCGATCAGGGGTATCAGCCCCAGCATTTT. This sequence encodes CASSFDQGYQPQHF.